Given below is one T cell receptor (beta chain) in context. This clonotype showed up many times. Its binding antigen is unknown. No qualities accompany the bases; no much larger clone lies one base away. This entry is derived from a study of T-cell reconstitution after alpha-beta-depleted transplantation in children (dated by TCRdb to between 2015 and 2016). Looking at the study overall: T-cell immune reconstitution after TCRalphabeta/CD19-depleted allogeneic hematopoietic cell transplantation in children was quantitatively tracked in the study by means of TCR repertoire profiling.

Library preparation was by PCR. Sequencing used an Illumina HiSeq 2500. Molecular barcoding was employed in the preparation of TCR libraries, with unique molecular identifiers being used to normalize TCRbeta repertoire quantification. TCRdb reanalyzed the raw reads on its own, using fastp at Q25 for trimming and MiXCR for clone calling, and kept in-frame beta chains. Each entry is one CDR3 protein sequence, shown with its most common DNA and genes. This sample holds a few hundred thousand distinct CDR3 sequences; around 9.7% were observed only once. 5% to 6% of the sample is in the top ten clones. Sequences SGHTA (CDR1) and FQGNSA (CDR2) are obtained from the germline V gene. The CDR3 covers 12 residues, taking in both the cysteine and the phenylalanine. The entry retains the CDR3 DNA only, 36 bases that are in frame from base 1. V loses 1 base of germline sequence and J loses 11 bases, and the interval between the two ends is 9 bases.

The chain is made from TRBV7-2 and TRBJ2-1; the D gene identity is not certain. Sequencing used PBMCs from the stem cell graft donor, obtained from the stem cell graft. The source of this sequence is a human donor who donated a stem cell graft to a child with SCID. The DNA sequence is as follows: TGTGCCAGCAGCTTAGTCGAAGGGAAGCAGTTCTTC. This encodes CASSLVEGKQFF.